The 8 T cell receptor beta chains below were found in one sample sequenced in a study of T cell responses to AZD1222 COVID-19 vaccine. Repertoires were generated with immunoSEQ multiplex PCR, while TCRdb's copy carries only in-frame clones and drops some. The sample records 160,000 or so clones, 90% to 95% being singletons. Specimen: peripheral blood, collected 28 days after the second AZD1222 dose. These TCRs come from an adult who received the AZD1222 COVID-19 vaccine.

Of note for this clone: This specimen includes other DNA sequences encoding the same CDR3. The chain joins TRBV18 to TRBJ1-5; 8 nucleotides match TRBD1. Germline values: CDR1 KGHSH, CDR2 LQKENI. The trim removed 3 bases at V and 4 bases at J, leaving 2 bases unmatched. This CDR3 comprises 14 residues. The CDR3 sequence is CASSPGQGNQPQHF. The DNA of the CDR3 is TGTGCCAGCTCACCCGGACAGGGAAATCAGCCCCAGCATTTT.

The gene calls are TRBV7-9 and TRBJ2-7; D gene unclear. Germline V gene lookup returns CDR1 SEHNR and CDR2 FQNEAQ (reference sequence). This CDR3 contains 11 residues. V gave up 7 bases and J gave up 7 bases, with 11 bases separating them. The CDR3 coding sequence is TGTGCCAGCACCACTCTTGGGGAGCAGTACTTC. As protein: CASTTLGEQYF.

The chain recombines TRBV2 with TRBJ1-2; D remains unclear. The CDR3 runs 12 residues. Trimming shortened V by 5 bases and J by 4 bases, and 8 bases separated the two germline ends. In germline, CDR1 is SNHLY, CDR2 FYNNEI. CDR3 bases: TGTGCCAGCAGTCGATCCTCCTATGGCTACACCTTC. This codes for CASSRSSYGYTF. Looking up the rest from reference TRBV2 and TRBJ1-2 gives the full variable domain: EPEVTQTPSHQVTQMGQEVILRCVPISNHLYFYWYRQILGQKVEFLVSFYNNEISEKSEIFDDQFSVERPDGSNFTLKIRSTKLEDSAMYFCASSRSSYGYTFGSGTRLTVV.

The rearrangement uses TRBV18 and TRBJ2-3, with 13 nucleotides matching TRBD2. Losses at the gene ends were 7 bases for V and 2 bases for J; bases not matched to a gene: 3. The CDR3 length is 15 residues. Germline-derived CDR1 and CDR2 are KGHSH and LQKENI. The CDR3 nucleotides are TGTGCCAGCTTAGGACTAGCGGGAGACACAGATACGCAGTATTTT. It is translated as CASLGLAGDTDTQYF. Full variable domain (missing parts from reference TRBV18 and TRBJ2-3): NAGVMQNPRHLVRRRGQEARLRCSPMKGHSHVYWYRQLPEEGLKFMVYLQKENIIDESGMPKERFSAEFPKEGPSILRIQQVVRGDSAAYFCASLGLAGDTDTQYFGPGTRLTVL.

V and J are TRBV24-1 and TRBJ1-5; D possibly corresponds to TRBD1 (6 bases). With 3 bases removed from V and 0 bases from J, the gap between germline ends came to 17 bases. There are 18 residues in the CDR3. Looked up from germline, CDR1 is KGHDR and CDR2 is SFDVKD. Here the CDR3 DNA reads TGTGCCACCAGTGATAAGACAGGAAACAGTTATAGCAATCAGCCCCAGCATTTT. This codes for CATSDKTGNSYSNQPQHF.

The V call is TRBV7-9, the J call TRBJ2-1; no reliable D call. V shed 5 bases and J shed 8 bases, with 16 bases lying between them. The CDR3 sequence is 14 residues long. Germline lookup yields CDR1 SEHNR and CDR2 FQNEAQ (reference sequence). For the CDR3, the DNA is TGTGCCAGCAGCGGCGGCAGGTTTAGGGATGAGCAGTTCTTC. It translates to CASSGGRFRDEQFF.

The CDR3, as DNA: TGCGCCAGCAGTCCTGGGACCTGGAACACCGGGGAGCTGTTTTTT. The encoded protein is CASSPGTWNTGELFF. The V and J genes are TRBV10-1 and TRBJ2-2; either TRBD1 or TRBD2 may fit D (5 bases each). Germline assignment: CDR1 WNHNN and CDR2 SYGVQD (reference sequence). V dropped 5 bases and J dropped 1 base, with 11 bases sitting between them. The CDR3 has 15 residues.

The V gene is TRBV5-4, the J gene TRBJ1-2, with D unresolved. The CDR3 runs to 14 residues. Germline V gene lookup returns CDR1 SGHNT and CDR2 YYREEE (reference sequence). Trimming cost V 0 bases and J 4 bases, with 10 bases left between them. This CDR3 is CASSLAVGGYGYTF. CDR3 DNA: TGTGCCAGCAGCTTGGCCGTGGGAGGCTATGGCTACACCTTC.